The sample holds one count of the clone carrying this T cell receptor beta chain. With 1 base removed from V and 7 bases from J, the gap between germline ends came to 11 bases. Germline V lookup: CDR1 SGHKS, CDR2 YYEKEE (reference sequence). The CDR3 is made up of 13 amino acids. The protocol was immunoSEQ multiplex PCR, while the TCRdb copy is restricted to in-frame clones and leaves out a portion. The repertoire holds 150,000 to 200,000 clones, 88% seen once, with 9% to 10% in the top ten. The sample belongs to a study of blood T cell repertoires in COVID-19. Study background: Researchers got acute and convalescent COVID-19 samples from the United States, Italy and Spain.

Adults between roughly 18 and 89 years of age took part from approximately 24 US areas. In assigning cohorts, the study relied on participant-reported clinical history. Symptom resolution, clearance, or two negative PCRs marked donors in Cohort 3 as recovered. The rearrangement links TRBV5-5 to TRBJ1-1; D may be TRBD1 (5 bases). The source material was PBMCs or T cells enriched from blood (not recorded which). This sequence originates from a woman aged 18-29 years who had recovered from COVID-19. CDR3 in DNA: TGTGCCAGCAGCTTGTGGGGGGATGGTGAAGCTTTCTTT. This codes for CASSLWGDGEAFF.